Listed below are T cell receptor beta chains from one sample, sequenced in a study of identical twins. TCRdb reprocessed the 5' RACE reads via MiXCR and lists one record per CDR3 protein. The table has 1.5 million to 2 million distinct CDR3 sequences, about 32% seen once. Sequenced material: cord blood. These receptors were obtained from a newborn girl in good health. The CDR3 runs from the conserved cysteine through the conserved F or W. The D gene is left open where the match is weak. Clone size is given for some rows only: seen once, a few or many times, or a class if the clone is expanded.

cdr3_aa	cdr3_nt	d_call	cdr3_length	clone_size	v_call	j_call
CSALPEPRGSYNEQFF	TGCAGTGCCCTCCCTGAGCCTAGGGGGTCCTACAATGAGCAGTTCTTC	.	16	few	TRBV20-1	TRBJ2-1
CASRESGGRNTEAFF	TGCGCCAGCAGGGAATCAGGGGGCCGGAACACTGAAGCTTTCTTT	TRBD1	15	.	TRBV10-2	TRBJ1-1
CASTLETGLFF	TGCGCCAGCACCCTGGAGACAGGGTTGTTCTTC	TRBD1	11	few	TRBV5-1	TRBJ2-1
CASSLCTAPSSRRDCLFSLYGYTF	TGTGCCAGCAGTTTATGCACAGCGCCATCAAGCAGGCGCGACTGCCTTTTCTCGCTATATGGCTACACCTTC	.	24	.	TRBV28	TRBJ1-2
CASSSPPGQGVYEQYF	TGCGCCAGCAGCTCCCCCCCGGGACAGGGGGTCTACGAGCAGTACTTC	TRBD1	16	.	TRBV5-1	TRBJ2-7
CASRPDRGASGRGEQYF	TGTGCCAGCAGACCTGACAGGGGGGCTAGCGGGAGGGGGGAGCAGTACTTC	TRBD2	17	few	TRBV6-6	TRBJ2-7
CASSSGYPEAFF	TGCGCCAGCAGCTCAGGGTACCCTGAAGCTTTCTTT	.	12	.	TRBV5-1	TRBJ1-1
CATRRGAQGIITEAFF	TGTGCCACCAGGCGCGGGGCGCAGGGGATAATTACTGAAGCTTTCTTT	.	16	few	TRBV24-1	TRBJ1-1
CASSSVSPSSYEQYF	TGCGCCAGCAGCTCCGTGAGCCCTAGTAGCTACGAGCAGTACTTC	.	15	.	TRBV5-1	TRBJ2-7
CSAPAPINTEAFF	TGCAGTGCTCCCGCCCCGATCAACACTGAAGCTTTCTTT	.	13	few	TRBV20-1	TRBJ1-1
CSASTSYYGYTF	TGCAGTGCTAGCACAAGCTACTATGGCTACACCTTC	.	12	.	TRBV20-1	TRBJ1-2
CASSPILARSSYNEQFF	TGTGCCAGCTCACCAATCTTAGCGAGAAGCTCCTACAATGAGCAGTTCTTC	.	17	few	TRBV18	TRBJ2-1
CASRPWRAGGPYEQYF	TGTGCCAGCAGGCCCTGGAGAGCGGGGGGGCCGTACGAGCAGTACTTC	TRBD2	16	.	TRBV6-2/TRBV6-3	TRBJ2-7
CSGAWGLGLFF	TGCAGTGGTGCGTGGGGACTAGGTCTGTTCTTC	TRBD2	11	few	TRBV20-1	TRBJ2-1
CASSLEAGDEKLFF	TGCGCCAGCAGCTTGGAGGCTGGGGATGAAAAACTGTTTTTT	.	14	few	TRBV5-1	TRBJ1-4
CAISESGTGVYGYTF	TGTGCCATCAGTGAGTCGGGGACAGGGGTCTATGGCTACACCTTC	TRBD1	15	few	TRBV10-3	TRBJ1-2
CASEYYNEQYF	TGTGCCAGCGAGTACTACAATGAGCAGTACTTC	.	11	once	TRBV2	TRBJ2-7
CASSLAYTARPNTGELFF	TGTGCCAGCAGCTTAGCCTACACCGCCAGGCCCAACACCGGGGAGCTGTTTTTT	.	18	few	TRBV7-2	TRBJ2-2
CSARGIGTSQYQGQFF	TGCAGTGCTAGAGGGATCGGGACTAGCCAGTATCAGGGGCAGTTCTTC	TRBD2	16	.	TRBV20-1	TRBJ2-1
CASPTGASSYNEQFF	TGTGCCAGCCCGACTGGGGCGAGCTCCTACAATGAGCAGTTCTTC	.	15	few	TRBV6-2/TRBV6-3	TRBJ2-1
CASSQSGRMNTEAFF	TGTGCCAGCAGCCAGTCAGGGCGGATGAACACTGAAGCTTTCTTT	.	15	few	TRBV4-2	TRBJ1-1
CASSLALRLRPGDNEQFF	TGTGCCAGCAGCTTAGCGCTGAGACTCCGACCTGGGGACAATGAGCAGTTCTTC	.	18	few	TRBV7-6	TRBJ2-1
CASSVDVVNTGELFF	TGTGCCAGCAGCGTAGATGTGGTGAACACCGGGGAGCTGTTTTTT	.	15	.	TRBV9	TRBJ2-2
CASSKKAGNEKLFF	TGTGCCAGCAGCAAAAAGGCAGGGAATGAAAAACTGTTTTTT	.	14	few	TRBV21-1	TRBJ1-4
CATSARFYNEQYF	TGTGCCACCAGTGCCCGTTTTTACAATGAGCAGTACTTC	.	13	.	TRBV24-1	TRBJ2-7
CASSLSGTSKQFF	TGTGCCAGCAGTTTATCGGGGACCTCAAAGCAGTTCTTC	.	13	few	TRBV27	TRBJ2-1
CASSLRTSGGASNEQFF	TGCGCCAGCAGCCTAAGGACTAGCGGGGGGGCCTCCAATGAGCAGTTCTTC	TRBD2	17	few	TRBV4-1	TRBJ2-1
CASSSRLPYEQYF	TGTGCCAGCAGTTCCCGACTGCCCTACGAGCAGTACTTC	.	13	many	TRBV12-3/TRBV12-4	TRBJ2-7
CASRAHSHNEQFF	TGTGCCAGCAGGGCGCATAGCCACAATGAGCAGTTCTTC	.	13	few	TRBV27	TRBJ2-1
CAIRPQGGNQPQHF	TGTGCCATCAGGCCACAGGGTGGCAATCAGCCCCAGCATTTT	.	14	few	TRBV10-3	TRBJ1-5
CSASKRRSRETQYF	TGCAGTGCTAGCAAGCGGCGTTCGAGAGAGACCCAGTACTTC	.	14	.	TRBV20-1	TRBJ2-5
CASSYSGFVDIQYF	TGTGCCAGCAGTTATAGTGGGTTCGTTGACATTCAGTACTTC	.	14	.	TRBV6-2/TRBV6-3	TRBJ2-4
CASSRGREVDEQFF	TGTGCCAGCAGTCGGGGGCGAGAAGTCGATGAGCAGTTCTTC	.	14	few	TRBV6-5	TRBJ2-1
CASSDPGQGATNEKLFF	TGTGCCAGCAGCGATCCGGGACAGGGGGCAACTAATGAAAAACTGTTTTTT	TRBD1	17	many	TRBV4-2	TRBJ1-4
CSAGQGELYEQYF	TGCAGTGCTGGACAGGGGGAATTATACGAGCAGTACTTC	TRBD1	13	many	TRBV20-1	TRBJ2-7
CASSLRRDWSGTDTQYF	TGTGCCAGCAGCTTGAGGCGGGACTGGTCTGGCACAGATACGCAGTATTTT	.	17	.	TRBV5-6	TRBJ2-3
CASSLPKRLAGGYEQYF	TGTGCCAGCAGCCTCCCAAAAAGACTAGCGGGGGGCTACGAGCAGTACTTC	TRBD2	17	.	TRBV5-6	TRBJ2-7